This passage covers 5 T cell receptor beta chains from one sample sequenced in a study of blood T cell repertoires in COVID-19. TCRdb's copy holds only in-frame clones and misses some; the assay was immunoSEQ multiplex PCR. The table shows 190,000 or so clones, with 80% to 90% occurring only once. The sample was peripheral blood. The receptors here all came from a man aged 55 to 70 who had recovered from COVID-19.

This clone was found once. The chain links TRBV11-2 to TRBJ1-3; D is perhaps TRBD1 (5 bases). Trimming pared 5 bases from V and 8 bases from J, leaving 16 bases between. Germline lookup yields CDR1 SGHAT and CDR2 FQNNGV. The CDR3 sequence is 14 residues long. The CDR3 loop reads CASSGGITGDTIYF. The CDR3 DNA sequence: TGTGCCAGCAGCGGGGGGATTACCGGGGACACCATATATTTT.

The V gene is TRBV11-3, the J gene TRBJ2-1; D not certain. V lost 5 bases and J lost 5, with 10 bases in between. Per the germline V gene, CDR1 is SGHNT and CDR2 is YENEEA. This CDR3 is built from 13 residues. The CDR3 loop is CASSRGADNEQFF. In nucleotides, the CDR3 is TGTGCCAGCAGCCGTGGAGCAGACAATGAGCAGTTCTTC.

This chain uses TRBV19 with TRBJ1-2; D perhaps matches TRBD1 (6 bases). The CDR3 is 14 amino acids. With 7 bases removed from V and 5 bases from J, the gap between germline ends came to 17 bases. Germline V gene sequence: CDR1 LNHDA, CDR2 SQIVND (reference sequence). CDR3 amino acids: CASKDSPYTYGYTF. CDR3 nucleotides: TGTGCCAGTAAGGACAGTCCTTACACGTATGGCTACACCTTC.

J is TRBJ2-7 and V is TRBV27; 8 bases agree with TRBD2. CDR1 MNHEY and CDR2 SMNVEV come from the germline V gene (reference sequence). The CDR3 is 15 amino acids. J gave up 3 bases and V 8 bases, and 12 bases lay outside the gene matches. The chain's CDR3 is CASSRGSGMHYEQYF. The CDR3 nucleotides read TGTGCCAGCTCAAGGGGTAGCGGGATGCACTACGAGCAGTACTTC.

V gene TRBV7-2 combines with J gene TRBJ2-3; possibly TRBD1 for D (5 bases). CDR1 is SGHTA, CDR2 FQGNSA, per germline. V shed 1 base and J shed 5 bases, with 13 bases lying between them. The CDR3 totals 15 residues. CDR3 protein: CASSLGRDGRDTQYF. CDR3 in DNA: TGTGCCAGCAGCTTAGGCAGGGATGGTAGAGATACGCAGTATTTT.